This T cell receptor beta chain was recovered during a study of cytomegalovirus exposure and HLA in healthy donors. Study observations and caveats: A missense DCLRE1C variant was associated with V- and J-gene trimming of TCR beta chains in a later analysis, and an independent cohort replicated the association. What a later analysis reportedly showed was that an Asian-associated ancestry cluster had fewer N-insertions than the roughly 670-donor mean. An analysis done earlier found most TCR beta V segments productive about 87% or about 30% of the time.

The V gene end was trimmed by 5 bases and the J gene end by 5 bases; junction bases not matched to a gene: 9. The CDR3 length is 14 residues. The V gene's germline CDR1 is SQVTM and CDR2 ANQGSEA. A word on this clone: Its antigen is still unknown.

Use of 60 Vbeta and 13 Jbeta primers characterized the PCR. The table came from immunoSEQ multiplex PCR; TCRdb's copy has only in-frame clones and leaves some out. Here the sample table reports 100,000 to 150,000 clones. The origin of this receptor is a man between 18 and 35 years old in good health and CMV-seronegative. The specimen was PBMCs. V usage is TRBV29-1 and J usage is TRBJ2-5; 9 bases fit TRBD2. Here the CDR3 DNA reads TGCAGCGTTCGCGGTAGCGGGAGTGGGGAGACCCAGTACTTC. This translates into CSVRGSGSGETQYF. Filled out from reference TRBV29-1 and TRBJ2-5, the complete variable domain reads SAVISQKPSRDICQRGTSLTIQCQVDSQVTMMFWYRQQPGQSLTLIATANQGSEATYESGFVIDKFPISRPNLTFSTLTVSNMSPEDSSIYLCSVRGSGSGETQYFGPGTRLLVL.